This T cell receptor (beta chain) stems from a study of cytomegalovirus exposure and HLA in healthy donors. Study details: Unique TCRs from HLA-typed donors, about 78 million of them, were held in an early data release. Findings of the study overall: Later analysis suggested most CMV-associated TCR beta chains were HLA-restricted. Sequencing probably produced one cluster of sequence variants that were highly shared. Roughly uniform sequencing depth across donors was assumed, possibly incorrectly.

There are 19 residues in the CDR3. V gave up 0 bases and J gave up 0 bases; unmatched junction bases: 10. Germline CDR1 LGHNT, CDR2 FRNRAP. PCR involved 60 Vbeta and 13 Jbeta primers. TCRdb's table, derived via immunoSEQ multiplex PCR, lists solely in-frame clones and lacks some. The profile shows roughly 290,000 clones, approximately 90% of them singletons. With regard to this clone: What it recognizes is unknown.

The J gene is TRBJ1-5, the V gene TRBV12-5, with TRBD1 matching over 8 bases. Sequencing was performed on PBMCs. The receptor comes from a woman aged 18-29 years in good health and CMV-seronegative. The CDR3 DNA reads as TGTGCTAGTGGTTTGGTAGGAAAAGGACAGGGAAGTAGCAATCAGCCCCAGCATTTT. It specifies CASGLVGKGQGSSNQPQHF.